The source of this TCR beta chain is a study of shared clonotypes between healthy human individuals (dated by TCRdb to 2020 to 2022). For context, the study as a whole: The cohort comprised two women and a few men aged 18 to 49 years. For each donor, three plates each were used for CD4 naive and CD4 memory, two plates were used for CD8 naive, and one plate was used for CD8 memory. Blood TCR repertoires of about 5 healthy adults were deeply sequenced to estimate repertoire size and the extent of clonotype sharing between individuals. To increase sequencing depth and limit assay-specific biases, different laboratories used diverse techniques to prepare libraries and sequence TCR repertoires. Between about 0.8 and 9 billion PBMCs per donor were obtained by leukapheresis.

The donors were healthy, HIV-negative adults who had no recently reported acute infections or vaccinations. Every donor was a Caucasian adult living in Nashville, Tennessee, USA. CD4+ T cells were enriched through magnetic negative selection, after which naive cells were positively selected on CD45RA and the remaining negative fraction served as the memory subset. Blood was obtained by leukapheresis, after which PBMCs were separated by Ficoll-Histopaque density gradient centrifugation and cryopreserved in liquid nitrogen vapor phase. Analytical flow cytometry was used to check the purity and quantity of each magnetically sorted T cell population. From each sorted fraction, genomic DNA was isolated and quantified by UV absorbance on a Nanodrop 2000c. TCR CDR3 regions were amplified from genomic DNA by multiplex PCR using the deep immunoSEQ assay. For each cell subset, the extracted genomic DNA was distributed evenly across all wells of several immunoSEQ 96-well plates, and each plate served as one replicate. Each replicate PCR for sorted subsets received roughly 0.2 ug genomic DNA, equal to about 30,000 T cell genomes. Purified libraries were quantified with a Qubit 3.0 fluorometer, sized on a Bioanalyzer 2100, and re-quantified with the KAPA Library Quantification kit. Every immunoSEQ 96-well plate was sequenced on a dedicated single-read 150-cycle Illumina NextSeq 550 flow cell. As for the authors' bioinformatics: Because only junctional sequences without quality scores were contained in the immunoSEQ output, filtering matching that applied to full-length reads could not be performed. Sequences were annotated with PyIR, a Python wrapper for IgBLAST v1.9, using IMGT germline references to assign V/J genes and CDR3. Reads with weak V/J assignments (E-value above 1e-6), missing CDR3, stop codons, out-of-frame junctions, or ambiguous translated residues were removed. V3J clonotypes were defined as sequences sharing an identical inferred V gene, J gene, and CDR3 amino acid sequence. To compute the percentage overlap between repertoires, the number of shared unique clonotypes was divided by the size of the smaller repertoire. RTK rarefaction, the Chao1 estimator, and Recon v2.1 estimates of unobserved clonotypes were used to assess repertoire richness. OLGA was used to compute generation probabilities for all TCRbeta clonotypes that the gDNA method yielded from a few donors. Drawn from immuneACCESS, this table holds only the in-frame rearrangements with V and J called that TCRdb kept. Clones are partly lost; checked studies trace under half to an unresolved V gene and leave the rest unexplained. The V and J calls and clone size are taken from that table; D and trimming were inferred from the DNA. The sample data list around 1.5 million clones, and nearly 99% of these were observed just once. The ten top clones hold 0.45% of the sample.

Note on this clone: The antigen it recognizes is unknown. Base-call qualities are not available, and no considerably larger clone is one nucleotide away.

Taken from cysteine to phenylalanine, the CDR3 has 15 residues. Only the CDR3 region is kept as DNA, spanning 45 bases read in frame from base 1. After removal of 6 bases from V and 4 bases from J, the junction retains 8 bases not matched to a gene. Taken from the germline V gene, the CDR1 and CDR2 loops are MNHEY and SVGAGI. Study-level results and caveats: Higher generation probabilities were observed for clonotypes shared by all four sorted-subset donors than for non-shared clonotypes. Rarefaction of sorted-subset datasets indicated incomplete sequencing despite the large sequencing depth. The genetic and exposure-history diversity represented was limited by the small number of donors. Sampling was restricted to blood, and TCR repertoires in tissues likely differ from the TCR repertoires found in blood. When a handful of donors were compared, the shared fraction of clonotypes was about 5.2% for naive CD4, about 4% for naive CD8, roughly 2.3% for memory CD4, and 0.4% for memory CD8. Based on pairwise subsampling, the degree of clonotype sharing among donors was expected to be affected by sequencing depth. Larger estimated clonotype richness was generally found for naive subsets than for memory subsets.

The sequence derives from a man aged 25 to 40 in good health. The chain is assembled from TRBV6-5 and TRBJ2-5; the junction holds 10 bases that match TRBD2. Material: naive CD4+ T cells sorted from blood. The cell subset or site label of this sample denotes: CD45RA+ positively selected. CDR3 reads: CASRLAGDVLETQYF. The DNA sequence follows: TGTGCCAGCAGGCTAGCGGGAGATGTTTTAGAGACCCAGTACTTC.